This T cell receptor (beta chain) was sequenced in a study of EBV T-cell therapy then PD-1 blockade in nasopharyngeal carcinoma (dated by TCRdb to about 2021). Based on the germline V gene, the CDR1 and CDR2 sequences are LGHNA and YSLEER. Deletion took 0 bases off V and 4 bases off J, with a span of 10 bases between the germline ends. Reading from cysteine to phenylalanine, the CDR3 counts 14 amino acids. Solely the CDR3 DNA is kept, with 42 bases framed from the first base. Of note for this clone: Its antigen is unknown. Base qualities were left out, and no much larger clone turns up one base away.

This sample's treatment or condition label indicates: AdE1-LMPpoly-expanded autologous EBV-specific T-cell therapy followed by anti-PD-1 nivolumab. The Qiagen DNeasy Kit was used to extract genomic DNA from the sorted cells. The immunoSEQ platform was used for deep sequencing of the TCR beta chain. Per the original workflow: Repertoire data analysis was performed with the immunoSEQ Analyzer software. What TCRdb holds here is the immuneACCESS table cut down to in-frame rearrangements. Part of the clones is not present; checked against another copy, under half of the missing clones reflect an unresolved V gene, and the others are unexplained. The DNA was the basis for D and trimming; V, J and clone size are from that table. In all, the sample holds under 20,000 clones, and around 82% of those were seen once. The ten most abundant clones make up around 31% of the sample.

This TCR derives from a man aged 35 to 55 with nasopharyngeal carcinoma. Sequencing used CD8+ T cells from blood, obtained at roughly day 35 from a patient whose treatment included autologous EBV-specific T cells and nivolumab. The chain links TRBV4-3 with TRBJ2-7; matching of 5 bases hints at TRBD1 as the D gene. CDR3 reads: CASSQDGAGYEQYF. The sequenced DNA: TGCGCCAGCAGCCAAGATGGGGCTGGGTACGAGCAGTACTTC.